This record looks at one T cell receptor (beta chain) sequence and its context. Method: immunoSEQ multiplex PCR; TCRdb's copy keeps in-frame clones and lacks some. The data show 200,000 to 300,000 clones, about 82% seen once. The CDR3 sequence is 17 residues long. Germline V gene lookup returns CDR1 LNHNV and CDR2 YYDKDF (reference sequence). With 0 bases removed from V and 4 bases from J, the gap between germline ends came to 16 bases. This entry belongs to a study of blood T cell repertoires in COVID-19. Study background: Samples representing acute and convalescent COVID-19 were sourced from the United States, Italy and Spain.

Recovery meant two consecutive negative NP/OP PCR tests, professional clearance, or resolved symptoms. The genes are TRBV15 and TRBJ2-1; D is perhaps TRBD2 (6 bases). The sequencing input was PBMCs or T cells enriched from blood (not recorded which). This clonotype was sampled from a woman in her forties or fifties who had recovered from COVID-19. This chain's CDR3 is CATSRDEGGRGYNEQFF. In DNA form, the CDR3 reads TGTGCCACCAGCAGAGATGAGGGAGGCCGTGGGTACAATGAGCAGTTCTTC.